This entry describes one T cell receptor (beta chain). Its cognate antigen is unknown. This entry comes from a study of vaccination effects on CD4 cells after COVID-19. Study information: It was two doses of either the BNT162b2 or mRNA-1273 vaccine that participants received. Notes on the study in general: The study found marked clonal contraction of infection- and vaccine-induced clones late after vaccination.

TCRdb keeps only in-frame clones here, not all; method: immunoSEQ multiplex PCR. The sample includes fewer than 35,000 clones, approximately 70% of them seen just once. The CDR3 extends over 14 amino acids. V was trimmed by 3 bases and J by 7 bases, leaving 14 bases between them. Germline V gene sequence: CDR1 SGHTA, CDR2 FQGNSA. The culture ran for 9 to 11 days, and then CD4+ T cells were isolated. Nucleocapsid antibody tests were negative, and the vaccine recipients had no prior SARS-CoV-2 infection. On days 3 and 7, fresh IL-2 medium replaced half the medium. This sample comprised CD4+ T cells from PBMCs cultured without peptide, obtained before COVID-19 vaccination. The chain joins TRBV7-2 to TRBJ2-3, with D hard to call. This TCR was sampled from a human donor who received a COVID-19 vaccine. This chain's CDR3 is CASSFSRSRNTQYF. The CDR3, as DNA: TGTGCCAGCAGCTTCTCTCGGAGCAGAAATACGCAGTATTTT.